This is a list of T cell receptor beta chains from one sample in a study of cytomegalovirus exposure and HLA in healthy donors. Data came from immunoSEQ multiplex PCR; TCRdb stores just in-frame clones and leaves some out. The repertoire holds under 200,000 clones, around 84% seen once, with 3.1% in the top ten. Input material: PBMCs. Receptors were obtained from a woman in her forties in good health and CMV-seronegative. CDR3s include the opening cysteine and the closing phenylalanine or tryptophan. The D gene is left open where the match is weak. Only part of the rows carry a size: once, few, many, or a class if the clone is expanded.

cdr3_nt | cdr3_aa | j_call | cdr3_length | d_call | clone_size | v_call
TGCGCCAGCAGCTTGGATACGGGTTCTGGGGCCAACGTCCTGACTTTC | CASSLDTGSGANVLTF | TRBJ2-6 | 16 | . | . | TRBV5-1
TGTGCCAGCAGGCGGGTTGTCGGCACAGATACGCAGTATTTT | CASRRVVGTDTQYF | TRBJ2-3 | 14 | . | . | TRBV6-1
TGTGCCAGCAGTTTCCGTGGGGGGGGCTTCTATAATTCACCCCTCCACTTT | CASSFRGGGFYNSPLHF | TRBJ1-6 | 17 | . | . | TRBV27
TGTGCCAGCAGCTTGGCCCTCTTGGCGGGGGAGGACTACGAGCAGTACTTC | CASSLALLAGEDYEQYF | TRBJ2-7 | 17 | TRBD2 | . | TRBV5-4
TGTGCCAGCAGCTTCACTGACGGAGCCGGAAACACCATATATTTT | CASSFTDGAGNTIYF | TRBJ1-3 | 15 | . | . | TRBV7-6
TGTGCCAGCAGCTCGACTCAGTCAGAAGCTTTCTTT | CASSSTQSEAFF | TRBJ1-1 | 12 | . | . | TRBV7-9
TGTGCCAGCAGTGAATTACAGGGGACCACAGATACGCAGTATTTT | CASSELQGTTDTQYF | TRBJ2-3 | 15 | TRBD1 | . | TRBV2
TGTGCCAGTAGTATCGGTGAAGGGACAGGGTTCTATGGCTACACCTTC | CASSIGEGTGFYGYTF | TRBJ1-2 | 16 | TRBD1 | . | TRBV19
TGTGCCAGCACCCTAGCCCCCAGCGTCACTGAAGCTTTCTTT | CASTLAPSVTEAFF | TRBJ1-1 | 14 | . | few | TRBV6-5
TGCAGTGCCGTTCAGCGGGGGGCCCAGTACTTC | CSAVQRGAQYF | TRBJ2-5 | 11 | TRBD2 | . | TRBV20-1
TGTGCCAGCAGCTCGCATAGGGGGGGGGACGAGCGGGGCACTGAAGCTTTCTTT | CASSSHRGGDERGTEAFF | TRBJ1-1 | 18 | . | . | TRBV5-8
TGCGCCAGCAGCATCGGGACAGGGGGCTACGAGCAGTACTTC | CASSIGTGGYEQYF | TRBJ2-7 | 14 | TRBD1 | . | TRBV5-1
TGTGCCAGCAGCTCCGGCCGGACAGAAGAAGTCTATGGCTACACCTTC | CASSSGRTEEVYGYTF | TRBJ1-2 | 16 | . | . | TRBV5-6
TGTGCCATATCCGGGACAGGGGGCACCGGGGAGCTGTTTTTT | CAISGTGGTGELFF | TRBJ2-2 | 14 | TRBD1 | few | TRBV10-3
TGTGCCAGCAGCTTTAGGACAGGGTCCCCCACCTATACGCAGTATTTT | CASSFRTGSPTYTQYF | TRBJ2-3 | 16 | TRBD1 | . | TRBV5-4
TGCGCCAGCAGCCGGGACAGGGATAACTATGGCTACACCTTC | CASSRDRDNYGYTF | TRBJ1-2 | 14 | TRBD1 | few | TRBV4-1
TGCGCCAGCAGCTTGGCCCCAGGGCTCGGGCAGGATAATGAAAAACTGTTTTTT | CASSLAPGLGQDNEKLFF | TRBJ1-4 | 18 | . | . | TRBV5-1
TGTGCCACCAGCAGCGCGACAGGGTACAATGAGCAGTTCTTC | CATSSATGYNEQFF | TRBJ2-1 | 14 | TRBD1 | . | TRBV15
TGTGCCAGCAAGACCCCCCGGGGCTCTGGAAACACCATATATTTT | CASKTPRGSGNTIYF | TRBJ1-3 | 15 | . | . | TRBV28
TGCAGCGTTCGGGGGACTGAAGCTTTCTTT | CSVRGTEAFF | TRBJ1-1 | 10 | . | few | TRBV29-1
TGTGCCAGCATGGAGCGGGGGGGCCTTTCGGAGACCCAGTACTTC | CASMERGGLSETQYF | TRBJ2-5 | 15 | TRBD2 | . | TRBV6-1
TGTGCCAGCACCCCGGACAGGGGAAGTGCTGAAGCTTTCTTT | CASTPDRGSAEAFF | TRBJ1-1 | 14 | TRBD1 | . | TRBV6-6
TGTGCCAGCAAAGGTCCGGGGGGCCACTACAATGAGCAGTTCTTC | CASKGPGGHYNEQFF | TRBJ2-1 | 15 | . | . | TRBV6-1
TGTGCCAGCAGTGAGACCGGGACTTCGAACACCGGGGAGCTGTTTTTT | CASSETGTSNTGELFF | TRBJ2-2 | 16 | . | . | TRBV6-1
TGTGCCAGCAGCTTAAGTTGGGGCCCGGGTGATTCACCCCTCCACTTT | CASSLSWGPGDSPLHF | TRBJ1-6 | 16 | . | . | TRBV7-9
TGTGCCAGCAGTGACAGACTAGCGGGGGGGCTGAATGAGCAGTTCTTC | CASSDRLAGGLNEQFF | TRBJ2-1 | 16 | TRBD2 | . | TRBV2
TGCGCCAGCAGCCAAGATGGACTAGTTGGCTACGAGCAGTACTTC | CASSQDGLVGYEQYF | TRBJ2-7 | 15 | TRBD2 | . | TRBV4-1
TGCAGCGTCCACACGGGACAACGAAATGAAGCTTTCTTT | CSVHTGQRNEAFF | TRBJ1-1 | 13 | . | . | TRBV29-1
TGCGCCAGCAGCCAAGCGGACAGTCTGAACACTGAAGCTTTCTTT | CASSQADSLNTEAFF | TRBJ1-1 | 15 | . | . | TRBV4-1
TGTGCCAGCAGTGAAGGATGGGGGGACGAGCAGTACTTC | CASSEGWGDEQYF | TRBJ2-7 | 13 | . | few | TRBV6-1
TGTGCCAGCTCACTCGCAGGGGCCTACGAGCAGTACTTC | CASSLAGAYEQYF | TRBJ2-7 | 13 | . | . | TRBV18
TGTGCCAGCAGCTTAAGCATGTCCCACTCTGGAAACACCATATATTTT | CASSLSMSHSGNTIYF | TRBJ1-3 | 16 | . | . | TRBV7-9
TGTGCCAGCAGCCCCAACCCGGGACAGGGCCCCGAAAAACTGTTTTTT | CASSPNPGQGPEKLFF | TRBJ1-4 | 16 | TRBD1 | . | TRBV7-9
TGTGCCAGTTCGACAGGCAGGTATTCACCCCTCCACTTT | CASSTGRYSPLHF | TRBJ1-6 | 13 | . | . | TRBV28
TGCGCCAGCAGTCCCCTAAGGGGTACGGAGACCCAGTACTTC | CASSPLRGTETQYF | TRBJ2-5 | 14 | . | . | TRBV10-2
TGTGCCAGCAGCGCGGGACGGGTTAATTCACCCCTCCACTTT | CASSAGRVNSPLHF | TRBJ1-6 | 14 | . | . | TRBV5-5
TGTGCCAGCAGCCTTCGGGGGGGAGTGAAGACCCAGTACTTC | CASSLRGGVKTQYF | TRBJ2-5 | 14 | TRBD2 | . | TRBV5-8
TGTGCCAGTAGGACCGACAGGGCCCCCAATCAGCCCCAGCATTTT | CASRTDRAPNQPQHF | TRBJ1-5 | 15 | TRBD1 | . | TRBV19
TGTGCCAGCAGCTTAGGCGGGGGGCGATACAATGAGCAGTTCTTC | CASSLGGGRYNEQFF | TRBJ2-1 | 15 | TRBD2 | . | TRBV11-3
TGTGCCAGCAGCTTACAGGAGGATCAGCCCCAGCATTTT | CASSLQEDQPQHF | TRBJ1-5 | 13 | . | . | TRBV7-2
TGTGCCAGCAGTTACCGGCCGGTACAGACCTACGAGCAGTACTTC | CASSYRPVQTYEQYF | TRBJ2-7 | 15 | . | few | TRBV6-5
TGTGCCAGCAGTCACAGGGGGCACCAAGAGACCCAGTACTTC | CASSHRGHQETQYF | TRBJ2-5 | 14 | TRBD1 | . | TRBV6-6
TGTGCCAGCAGCCCTTTGGGGGGGGACACTGAAGCTTTCTTT | CASSPLGGDTEAFF | TRBJ1-1 | 14 | . | few | TRBV7-3
TGTGCCAGCAGTGAAATCGGGACAAAGAACACTGAAGCTTTCTTT | CASSEIGTKNTEAFF | TRBJ1-1 | 15 | . | . | TRBV25-1
TGCGCCAGCAGCTTTGATGCAGGGGTTGGAAACACCATATATTTT | CASSFDAGVGNTIYF | TRBJ1-3 | 15 | . | . | TRBV5-1
TGTGCCAGTCTAAGACAGGGGAATTCACCCCTCCACTTT | CASLRQGNSPLHF | TRBJ1-6 | 13 | . | . | TRBV21-1